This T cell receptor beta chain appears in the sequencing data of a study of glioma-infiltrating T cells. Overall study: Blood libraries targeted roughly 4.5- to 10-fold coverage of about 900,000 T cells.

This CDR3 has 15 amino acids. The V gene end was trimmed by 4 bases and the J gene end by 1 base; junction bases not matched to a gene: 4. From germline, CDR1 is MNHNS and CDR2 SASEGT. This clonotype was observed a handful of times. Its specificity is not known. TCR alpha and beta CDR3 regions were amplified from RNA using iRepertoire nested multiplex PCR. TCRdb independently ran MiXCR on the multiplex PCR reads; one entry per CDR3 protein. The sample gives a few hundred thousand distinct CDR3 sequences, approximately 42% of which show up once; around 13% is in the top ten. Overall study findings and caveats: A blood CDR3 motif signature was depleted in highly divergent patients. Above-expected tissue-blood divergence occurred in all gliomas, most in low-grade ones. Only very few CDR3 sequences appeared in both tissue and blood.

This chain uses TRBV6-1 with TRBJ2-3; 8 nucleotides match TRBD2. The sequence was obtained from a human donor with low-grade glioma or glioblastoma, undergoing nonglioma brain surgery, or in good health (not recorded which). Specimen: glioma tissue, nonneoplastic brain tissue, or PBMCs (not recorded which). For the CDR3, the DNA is TGTGCCAGCAGTGGAAGCGGGAGAGGCACAGATACGCAGTATTTT. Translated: CASSGSGRGTDTQYF.